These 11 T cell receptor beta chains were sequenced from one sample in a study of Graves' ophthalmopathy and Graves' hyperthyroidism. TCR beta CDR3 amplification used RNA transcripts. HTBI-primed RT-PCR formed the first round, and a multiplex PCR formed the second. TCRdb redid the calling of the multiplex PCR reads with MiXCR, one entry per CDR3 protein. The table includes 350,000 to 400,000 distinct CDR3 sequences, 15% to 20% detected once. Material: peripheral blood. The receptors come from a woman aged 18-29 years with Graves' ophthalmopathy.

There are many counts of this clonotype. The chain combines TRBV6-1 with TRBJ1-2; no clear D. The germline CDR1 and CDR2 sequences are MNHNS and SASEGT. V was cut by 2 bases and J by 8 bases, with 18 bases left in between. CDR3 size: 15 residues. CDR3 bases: TGTGCCAGCAGTGAACAAGGGAATGGGCGCAGGGGCTACACCTTC. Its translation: CASSEQGNGRRGYTF.

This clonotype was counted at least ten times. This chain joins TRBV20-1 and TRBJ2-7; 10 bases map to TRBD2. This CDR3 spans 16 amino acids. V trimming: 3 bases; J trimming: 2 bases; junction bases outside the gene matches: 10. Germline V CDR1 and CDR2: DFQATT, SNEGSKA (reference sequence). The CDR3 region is CSARDLSGGEAYEQYF. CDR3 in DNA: TGCAGTGCTAGGGACCTCAGCGGGGGGGAGGCCTACGAGCAGTACTTC.

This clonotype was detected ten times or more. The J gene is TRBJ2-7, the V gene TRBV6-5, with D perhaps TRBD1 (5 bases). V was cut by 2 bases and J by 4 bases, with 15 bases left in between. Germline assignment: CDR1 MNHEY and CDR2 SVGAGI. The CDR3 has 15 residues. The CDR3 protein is CASSYSQGRKYEQYF. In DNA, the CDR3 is TGTGCCAGCAGTTACAGTCAGGGAAGAAAGTACGAGCAGTACTTC.

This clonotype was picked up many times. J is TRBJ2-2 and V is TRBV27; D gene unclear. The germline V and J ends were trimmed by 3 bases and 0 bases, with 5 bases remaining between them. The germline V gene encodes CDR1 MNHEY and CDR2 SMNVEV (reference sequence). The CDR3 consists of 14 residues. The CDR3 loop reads CASSLTANTGELFF. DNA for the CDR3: TGTGCCAGCAGTTTGACGGCGAACACCGGGGAGCTGTTTTTT.

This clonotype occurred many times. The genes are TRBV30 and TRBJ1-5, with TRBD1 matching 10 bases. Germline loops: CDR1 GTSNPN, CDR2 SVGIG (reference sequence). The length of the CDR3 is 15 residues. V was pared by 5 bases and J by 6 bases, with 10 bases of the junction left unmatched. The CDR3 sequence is CAWQTGTGESQPQHF. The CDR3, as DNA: TGTGCCTGGCAAACCGGGACAGGGGAAAGTCAGCCCCAGCATTTT.

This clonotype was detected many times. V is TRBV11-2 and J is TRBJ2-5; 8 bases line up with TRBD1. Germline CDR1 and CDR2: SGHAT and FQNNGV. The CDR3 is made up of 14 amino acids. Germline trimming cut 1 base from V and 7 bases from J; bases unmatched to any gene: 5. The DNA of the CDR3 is TGTGCCAGCAGCTTAGGGCAGGGGGCCGCGACCCAGTACTTC. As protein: CASSLGQGAATQYF.

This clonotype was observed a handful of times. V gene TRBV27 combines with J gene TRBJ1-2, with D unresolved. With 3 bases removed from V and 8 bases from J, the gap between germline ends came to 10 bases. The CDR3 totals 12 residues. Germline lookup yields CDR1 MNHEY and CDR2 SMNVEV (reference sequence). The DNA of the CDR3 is TGTGCCAGCAGTTTGTCCGGGATGGGCTACACCTTC. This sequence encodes CASSLSGMGYTF.

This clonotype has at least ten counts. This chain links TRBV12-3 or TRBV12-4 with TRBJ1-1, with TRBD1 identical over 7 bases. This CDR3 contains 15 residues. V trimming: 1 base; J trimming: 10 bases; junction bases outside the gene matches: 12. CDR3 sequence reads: CASSLGGRGGDRAFF. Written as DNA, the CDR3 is TGTGCCAGCAGTTTAGGGGGCAGGGGGGGAGATCGAGCTTTCTTT.

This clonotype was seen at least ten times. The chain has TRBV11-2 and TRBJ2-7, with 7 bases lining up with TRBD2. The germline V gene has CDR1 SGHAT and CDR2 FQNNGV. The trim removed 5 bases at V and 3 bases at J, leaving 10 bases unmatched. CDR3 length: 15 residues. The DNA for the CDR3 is TGTGCCAGCAGCCGCCCTGTGTCGGGGGGCTACGAGCAGTACTTC. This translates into CASSRPVSGGYEQYF. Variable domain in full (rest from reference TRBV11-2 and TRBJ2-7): EAGVAQSPRYKIIEKRQSVAFWCNPISGHATLYWYQQILGQGPKLLIQFQNNGVVDDSQLPKDRFSAERLKGVDSTLKIQPAKLEDSAVYLCASSRPVSGGYEQYFGPGTRLTVT.

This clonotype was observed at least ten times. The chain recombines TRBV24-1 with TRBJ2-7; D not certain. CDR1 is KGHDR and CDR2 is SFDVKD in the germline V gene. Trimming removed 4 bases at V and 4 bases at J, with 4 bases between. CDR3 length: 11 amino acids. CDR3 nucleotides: TGTGCCACCAGTGAGGGGTACGAGCAGTACTTC. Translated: CATSEGYEQYF.

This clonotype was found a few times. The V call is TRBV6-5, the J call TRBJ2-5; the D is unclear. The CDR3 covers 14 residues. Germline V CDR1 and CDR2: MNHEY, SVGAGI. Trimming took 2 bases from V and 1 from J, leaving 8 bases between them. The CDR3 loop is CASSYLRSQETQYF. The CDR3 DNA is TGTGCCAGCAGTTACCTTAGAAGCCAAGAGACCCAGTACTTC.